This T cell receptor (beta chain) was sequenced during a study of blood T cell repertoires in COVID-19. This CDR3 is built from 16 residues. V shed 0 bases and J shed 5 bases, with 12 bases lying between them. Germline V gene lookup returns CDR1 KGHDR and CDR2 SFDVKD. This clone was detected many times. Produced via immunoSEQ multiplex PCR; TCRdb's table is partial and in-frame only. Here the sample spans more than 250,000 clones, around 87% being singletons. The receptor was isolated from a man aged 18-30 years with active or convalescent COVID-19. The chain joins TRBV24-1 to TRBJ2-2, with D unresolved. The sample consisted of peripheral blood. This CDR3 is CATSDLDTEKTGELFF. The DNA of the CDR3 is TGTGCCACCAGTGATTTGGATACCGAGAAGACCGGGGAGCTGTTTTTT.